This T cell receptor (beta chain) was observed in a study of cytomegalovirus exposure and HLA in healthy donors. A word on this clone: What it binds is unknown.

Sampled while nominally healthy, donors likely had unrecorded immune exposures. The V gene's germline CDR1 is LNHDA and CDR2 SQIVND (reference sequence). The junction had 1 base not matched to a gene; V was cut back by 0 bases and J by 4 bases. CDR3 length equals 14 residues. Study-level findings and limits: TRBV6-2, TRBV6-3 and some other V segments were excluded as indistinguishable. Donors belonging to an Asian-associated ancestry cluster reportedly showed fewer N-insertions in productive TCRs than the roughly 700-donor mean, according to what a later analysis found.

Use of 60 Vbeta and 13 Jbeta primers characterized the PCR. Authors' data handling: Roughly 11 million of the about 80 million unique TCR beta chains counted in a later analysis were shared. Measured with immunoSEQ multiplex PCR; TCRdb has only the in-frame clones, and not every one. V and J calls and clone size are those listed in that table; D and trimming were worked out from the DNA. The sample lists about 120,000 clones; 77% were seen once. The origin of this receptor is a human donor in good health. What was sequenced was PBMCs. The chain has TRBV19 and TRBJ2-5; 8 nucleotides line up with TRBD2. The CDR3 sequence is CASSIDTSGETQYF. For the CDR3, the DNA is TGTGCCAGTAGTATAGATACTAGCGGAGAGACCCAGTACTTC.